Shown below are 22 T cell receptor beta chains from a single sample sequenced in a study of blood T cell repertoires in COVID-19. Using immunoSEQ multiplex PCR, the repertoire was profiled, and TCRdb retains in-frame clones only, with some absent. This sample has over 200,000 clones, with 88% found just once. Sequenced sample: peripheral blood. The source of these receptors is a woman aged 55-75 years with acute or convalescent COVID-19.

The rearrangement uses TRBV19 and TRBJ1-1, with a tentative D call TRBD1 (6 bases). The CDR3 runs 14 residues. V lost 1 base and J lost 3, with 9 bases in between. Germline CDR1 and CDR2: LNHDA and SQIVND (reference sequence). CDR3 amino acids: CASSIGTDYTEAFF. CDR3 nucleotides: TGTGCCAGTAGTATAGGGACAGACTACACTGAAGCTTTCTTT.

About this clone itself: One end of the junction varies from germline; a read error may be responsible. The chain employs TRBV5-1 and TRBJ2-1, with 9 bases lining up with TRBD2. The germline V gene encodes CDR1 SGHRS and CDR2 YFSETQ. The CDR3 has 14 residues. Written as DNA, the CDR3 is TGCGCCCGCAGCGGCGGGGGGGCCACCATTGAGCAGTTCTTC. Its translation: CARSGGGATIEQFF.

This clone came up a few times. The chain carries TRBV10-2 and TRBJ1-1; 8 bases are a match to TRBD1. Germline-derived CDR1 and CDR2 are WSHSY and SAAADI. Germline trimming cut 6 bases from V and 8 bases from J; bases unmatched to any gene: 5. There are 12 residues in the CDR3. CDR3 protein: CASSVDRGEAFF. CDR3 coding DNA: TGCGCCAGCAGCGTAGACAGGGGCGAAGCTTTCTTT.

The CDR3 sequence is CASRLAGVGYEQYF. CDR3 sequence (DNA): TGTGCCAGCAGGCTAGCGGGAGTCGGCTACGAGCAGTACTTC. The V and J genes are TRBV7-2 and TRBJ2-7, with TRBD2 identical over 10 bases. Germline V lookup: CDR1 SGHTA, CDR2 FQGNSA. CDR3 length equals 14 residues. V was pared by 6 bases and J by 3 bases, with 5 bases of the junction left unmatched.

V is TRBV27 and J is TRBJ1-1; maybe TRBD1 (5 bases). This CDR3 has 18 residues. From germline, CDR1 is MNHEY and CDR2 SMNVEV (reference sequence). V lost 6 bases to trimming and J lost 2 bases, with 25 bases between them. CDR3 sequence (DNA): TGTGCCAGCAGGGCCCCCATACACGGAGGGGAGGCAAACACTGAAGCTTTCTTT. This translates into CASRAPIHGGEANTEAFF.

This rearrangement joins TRBV5-4 to TRBJ2-1; a weak D match, TRBD1 (6 bases). CDR1 SGHNT and CDR2 YYREEE come from the germline V gene (reference sequence). The CDR3 runs to 15 residues. V was clipped by 3 bases and J by 8 bases, with 18 bases between them. The chain's CDR3 is CASSSKGKTGYEQFF. The CDR3 DNA is TGTGCCAGCAGCTCTAAGGGGAAGACAGGCTATGAGCAGTTCTTC. Looking up the rest from reference TRBV5-4 and TRBJ2-1 gives the full variable domain: ETGVTQSPTHLIKTRGQQVTLRCSSQSGHNTVSWYQQALGQGPQFIFQYYREEENGRGNFPPRFSGLQFPNYSSELNVNALELDDSALYLCASSSKGKTGYEQFFGPGTRLTVL.

The chain combines TRBV2 with TRBJ2-7, with 7 nucleotides matching TRBD2. V lost 7 bases, J lost 3 bases, and 15 bases stayed unmatched. Germline CDR1 and CDR2: SNHLY and FYNNEI. The CDR3 spans 16 residues. The CDR3 reads CASKKGISGEGYEQYF. As DNA, the CDR3 is TGTGCCAGCAAGAAGGGGATCAGCGGGGAAGGCTACGAGCAGTACTTC.

Concerning this clone itself: Other DNA sequences in the same sample also yield this CDR3. The V call is TRBV30, the J call TRBJ1-5; D not resolved. CDR3 size: 13 residues. V lost 2 bases to trimming and J lost 0 bases, with 5 bases between them. CDR1 is GTSNPN, CDR2 SVGIG, per germline (reference sequence). CDR3 region: CAWSRDSNQPQHF. CDR3 DNA: TGTGCCTGGAGTCGGGATAGCAATCAGCCCCAGCATTTT.

This chain uses TRBV28 with TRBJ1-2; 11 bases fit TRBD1. V lost 6 bases and J lost 4; bases outside the gene matches: 10. Germline lookup yields CDR1 MDHEN and CDR2 SYDVKM. This CDR3 is built from 16 residues. The CDR3 sequence is CASSPGQGAQGYGYTF. Here the CDR3 DNA reads TGTGCCAGCAGCCCCGGACAGGGGGCGCAGGGCTATGGCTACACCTTC.

This clone was recorded a few times. The genes are TRBV4-3 and TRBJ2-2; no reliable D call. There are 14 residues in the CDR3. Deletions cut 5 bases from V and 5 bases from J, with 12 bases between. Germline CDR1 reads LGHNA; CDR2 reads YSLEER. CDR3 protein: CASSLPHGTGELFF. As DNA, the CDR3 is TGCGCCAGCAGCTTGCCCCACGGTACCGGGGAGCTGTTTTTT.

The chain recombines TRBV3-1 (or the pseudogene TRBV3-2) with TRBJ1-1, with 9 bases that match TRBD1. This CDR3 is built from 16 residues. CDR1 LGHDT and CDR2 YNNKEL come from the germline V gene (reference sequence). V was pared by 4 bases and J by 1 base, with 7 bases of the junction left unmatched. CDR3 DNA: TGTGCCAGCAGCCCTAACAGGGGGCCGGGGAACACTGAAGCTTTCTTT. It codes for CASSPNRGPGNTEAFF.

CDR3 sequence (DNA): TGTGCCACCACGAGGTGGATCGATCGCACAGATACGCAGTATTTT. Its protein product is CATTRWIDRTDTQYF. The chain recombines TRBV27 with TRBJ2-3; D not resolved. Germline CDR1 and CDR2: MNHEY and SMNVEV (reference sequence). V lost 10 bases, J lost 1 base, and 18 bases lay in between. CDR3 size: 15 residues.

The V call is TRBV18, the J call TRBJ2-1, with TRBD2 matching over 11 bases. The CDR3 loop spans 18 amino acids. CDR1 and CDR2 (germline): KGHSH, LQKENI. With 0 bases clipped from V and 2 bases from J, the junction kept 6 bases outside the gene matches. This CDR3 is CASSPPLLAGGTYNEQFF. CDR3 bases: TGTGCCAGCTCACCACCGTTGCTAGCGGGGGGCACCTACAATGAGCAGTTCTTC.

The chain is built from TRBV5-4 and TRBJ1-1; possible D gene TRBD1, 6 bases. This CDR3 region has 15 residues. Germline V gives CDR1 SGHNT, CDR2 YYREEE (reference sequence). V lost 0 bases to trimming and J lost 4 bases, with 13 bases between them. The CDR3 DNA reads TGTGCCAGCAGCTTGGGACAGGAATTCTTCACTGAAGCTTTCTTT. This translates into CASSLGQEFFTEAFF.

The J gene is TRBJ1-6, the V gene TRBV6-6; D is unresolved. From germline, CDR1 is MNHNY and CDR2 SVGAGI (reference sequence). Trimming stripped 7 bases from V and 5 bases from J, with 12 bases between. This CDR3 has 14 amino acids. CDR3 DNA sequence: TGTGCCAGCATCCAATCGGGTAATAATTCACCCCTCCACTTT. Its protein product is CASIQSGNNSPLHF.

This chain connects TRBV12-5 to TRBJ1-1, with TRBD1 matching 7 bases. V was clipped by 4 bases and J by 5 bases; unmatched bases: 7. The CDR3 covers 14 residues. From germline, CDR1 is LGHNT and CDR2 FRNRAP. This chain's CDR3 is CASGSNRGPTEAFF. DNA of the CDR3: TGTGCTAGTGGTTCGAACAGGGGACCTACTGAAGCTTTCTTT. The full variable domain, in which reference TRBV12-5 and TRBJ1-1 provide the parts outside the CDR3, is DARVTQTPRHKVTEMGQEVTMRCQPILGHNTVFWYRQTMMQGLELLAYFRNRAPLDDSGMPKDRFSAEMPDATLATLKIQPSEPRDSAVYFCASGSNRGPTEAFFGQGTRLTVV.

There are a few counts of this clone. The V gene is TRBV29-1, the J gene TRBJ2-1, with 10 positions matching TRBD2. Germline values: CDR1 SQVTM, CDR2 ANQGSEA. There are 12 residues in the CDR3. Unmatched junction bases numbered 6, after V lost 7 bases and J lost 9 bases. CDR3 coding DNA: TGCAGCGGCCTAGCGGGAGAGGCTGAGCAGTTCTTC. It is translated as CSGLAGEAEQFF.

This clone occurred a few times. The CDR3 bases are TGTGCCACTGGGGGGGGTAGCGGGAGAAGGTACAATGAGCAGTTCTTC. This gives the protein CATGGGSGRRYNEQFF. The chain combines TRBV19 with TRBJ2-1, with 9 bases aligning to TRBD2. V lost 10 bases, J lost 4 bases, and 14 bases stayed unmatched. The V gene's germline CDR1 is LNHDA and CDR2 SQIVND (reference sequence). This CDR3 spans 16 amino acids.

The rearrangement uses TRBV6-1 and TRBJ1-3; 7 bases map to TRBD1. This CDR3 spans 17 amino acids. Germline V gene sequence: CDR1 MNHNS, CDR2 SASEGT. V was clipped by 4 bases and J by 0 bases; unmatched bases: 9. The CDR3 region is CASSAGVQGNSGNTIYF. CDR3 sequence (DNA): TGTGCCAGCAGTGCGGGGGTACAGGGGAACTCTGGAAACACCATATATTTT.

The chain has TRBV18 and TRBJ2-7; D is unresolved. The V and J ends lost 0 bases and 0 bases respectively, with 6 bases between them. CDR3 length: 14 residues. The germline V gene encodes CDR1 KGHSH and CDR2 LQKENI. CDR3 nucleotides: TGTGCCAGCTCACCACCGACTCTCTCCTACGAGCAGTACTTC. It specifies CASSPPTLSYEQYF. The full variable domain, with the rest looked up from reference TRBV18 and TRBJ2-7, is NAGVMQNPRHLVRRRGQEARLRCSPMKGHSHVYWYRQLPEEGLKFMVYLQKENIIDESGMPKERFSAEFPKEGPSILRIQQVVRGDSAAYFCASSPPTLSYEQYFGPGTRLTVT.

The chain recombines TRBV7-6 with TRBJ2-4; the match to TRBD2 covers 7 bases. Germline trimming cut 0 bases from V and 1 base from J; bases unmatched to any gene: 3. Germline-derived CDR1 and CDR2 are SGHVS and FNYEAQ. The CDR3 covers 16 residues. This CDR3 reads CASSLAGGDAKNIQYF. CDR3 nucleotide sequence: TGTGCCAGCAGCTTAGCGGGGGGGGATGCCAAAAACATTCAGTACTTC. Variable domain in full (rest from reference TRBV7-6 and TRBJ2-4): GAGVSQSPRYKVTKRGQDVALRCDPISGHVSLYWYRQALGQGPEFLTYFNYEAQQDKSGLPNDRFSAERPEGSISTLTIQRTEQRDSAMYRCASSLAGGDAKNIQYFGAGTRLSVL.

The chain carries TRBV7-9 and TRBJ2-7, with a tentative D call TRBD2 (6 bases). V lost 1 base and J 6 bases, leaving 19 bases between the germline ends. The CDR3 length is 16 residues. Germline V gives CDR1 SEHNR, CDR2 FQNEAQ (reference sequence). As DNA, the CDR3 is TGTGCCAGCAGCTTAGGGGGACTCCCCGACGCATCCGAGCAGTACTTC. It translates to CASSLGGLPDASEQYF. Filled out from reference TRBV7-9 and TRBJ2-7, the complete variable domain reads DTGVSQNPRHKITKRGQNVTFRCDPISEHNRLYWYRQTLGQGPEFLTYFQNEAQLEKSRLLSDRFSAERPKGSFSTLEIQRTEQGDSAMYLCASSLGGLPDASEQYFGPGTRLTVT.